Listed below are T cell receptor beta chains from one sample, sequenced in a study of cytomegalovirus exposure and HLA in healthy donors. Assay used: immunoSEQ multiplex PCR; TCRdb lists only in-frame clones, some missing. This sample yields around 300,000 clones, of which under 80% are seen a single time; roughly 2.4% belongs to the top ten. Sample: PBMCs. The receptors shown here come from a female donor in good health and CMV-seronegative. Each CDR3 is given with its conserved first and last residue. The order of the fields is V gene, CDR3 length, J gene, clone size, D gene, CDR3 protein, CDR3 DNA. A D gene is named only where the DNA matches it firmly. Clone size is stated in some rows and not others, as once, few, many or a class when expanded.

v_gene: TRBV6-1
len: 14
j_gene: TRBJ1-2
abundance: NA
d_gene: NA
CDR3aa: CASSERQEFYGYTF
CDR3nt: TGTGCCAGCAGTGAAAGACAGGAATTCTATGGCTACACCTTC

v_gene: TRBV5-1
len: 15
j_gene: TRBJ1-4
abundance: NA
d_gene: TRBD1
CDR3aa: CASSLEGQGVKKLFF
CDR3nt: TGCGCCAGCAGCTTGGAGGGACAGGGGGTGAAAAAACTGTTTTTT

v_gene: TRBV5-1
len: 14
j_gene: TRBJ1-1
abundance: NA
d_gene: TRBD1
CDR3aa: CASSADRGRTEAFF
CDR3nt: TGCGCCAGCAGCGCCGACAGGGGGCGTACTGAAGCTTTCTTT

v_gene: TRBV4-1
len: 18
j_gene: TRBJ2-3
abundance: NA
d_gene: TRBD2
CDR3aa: CASSQSPGTSGSPDTQYF
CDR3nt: TGCGCCAGCAGCCAATCCCCTGGGACTAGCGGGTCCCCAGATACGCAGTATTTT

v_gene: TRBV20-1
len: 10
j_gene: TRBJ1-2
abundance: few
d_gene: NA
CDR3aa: CSAVQNGYTF
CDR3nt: TGCAGTGCCGTACAGAATGGCTACACCTTC

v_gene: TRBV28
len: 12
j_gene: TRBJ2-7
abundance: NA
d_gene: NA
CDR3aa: CASGSFSYEQYF
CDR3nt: TGTGCCAGCGGTTCTTTTTCCTACGAGCAGTACTTC

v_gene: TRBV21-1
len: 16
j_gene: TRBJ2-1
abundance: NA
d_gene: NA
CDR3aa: CASSKGGLAEYNEQFF
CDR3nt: TGTGCCAGCAGCAAAGGCGGACTAGCGGAGTACAATGAGCAGTTCTTC

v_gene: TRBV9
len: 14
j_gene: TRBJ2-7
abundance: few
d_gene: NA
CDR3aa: CASSVEGFNSEQYF
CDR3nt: TGTGCCAGCAGCGTAGAGGGGTTTAATTCCGAGCAGTACTTC

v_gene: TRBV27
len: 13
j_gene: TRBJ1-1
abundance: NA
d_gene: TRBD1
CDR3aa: CASSMTGGTEAFF
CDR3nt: TGTGCCAGCAGTATGACAGGGGGTACTGAAGCTTTCTTT

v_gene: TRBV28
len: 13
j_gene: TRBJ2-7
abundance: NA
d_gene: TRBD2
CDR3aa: CASRPSGSSEQYF
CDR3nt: TGTGCCAGCAGACCTAGCGGGAGTTCCGAGCAGTACTTC

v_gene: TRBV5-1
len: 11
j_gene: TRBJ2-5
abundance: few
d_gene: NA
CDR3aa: CASRAEETQYF
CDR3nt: TGCGCCAGCAGGGCTGAAGAGACCCAGTACTTC

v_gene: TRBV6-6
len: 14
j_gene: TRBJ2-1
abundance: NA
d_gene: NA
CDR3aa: CASSYSNGNNEQFF
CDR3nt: TGTGCCAGCAGTTACTCGAACGGGAACAATGAGCAGTTCTTC

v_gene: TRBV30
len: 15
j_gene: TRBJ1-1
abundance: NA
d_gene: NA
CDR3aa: CAWSKGGLLNTEAFF
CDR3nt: TGTGCCTGGAGTAAGGGGGGGCTTCTGAACACTGAAGCTTTCTTT

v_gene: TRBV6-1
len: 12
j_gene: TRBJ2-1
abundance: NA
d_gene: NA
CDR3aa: CASSEARRGRFF
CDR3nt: TGTGCCAGCAGTGAAGCTCGGCGTGGGAGGTTCTTC

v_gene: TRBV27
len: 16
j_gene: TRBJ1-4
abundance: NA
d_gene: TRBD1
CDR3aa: CASSRQGAGGNEKLFF
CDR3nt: TGTGCCAGCAGCCGACAGGGGGCGGGGGGGAATGAAAAACTGTTTTTT

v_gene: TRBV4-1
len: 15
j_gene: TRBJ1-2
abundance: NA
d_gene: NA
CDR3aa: CASSPQNTEHYGYTF
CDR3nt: TGCGCCAGCAGCCCCCAAAATACGGAGCACTATGGCTACACCTTC

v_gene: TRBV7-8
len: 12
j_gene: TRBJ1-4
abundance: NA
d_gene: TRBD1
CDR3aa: CASSVTGKKLFF
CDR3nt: TGTGCCAGCAGCGTGACAGGGAAAAAACTGTTTTTT

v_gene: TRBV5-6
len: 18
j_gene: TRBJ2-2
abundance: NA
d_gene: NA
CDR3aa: CASSLGYQGIDDTGELFF
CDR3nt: TGTGCCAGCAGCTTGGGTTATCAGGGAATAGACGACACCGGGGAGCTGTTTTTT

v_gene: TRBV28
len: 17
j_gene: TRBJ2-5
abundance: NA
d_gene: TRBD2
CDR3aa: CASSLPGGLAGQETQYF
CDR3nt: TGTGCCAGCAGTCTCCCCGGGGGACTAGCGGGACAAGAGACCCAGTACTTC

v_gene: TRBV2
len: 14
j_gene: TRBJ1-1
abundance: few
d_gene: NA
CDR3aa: CASSGGSLNTEAFF
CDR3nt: TGTGCCAGCAGTGGAGGCAGCTTGAACACTGAAGCTTTCTTT

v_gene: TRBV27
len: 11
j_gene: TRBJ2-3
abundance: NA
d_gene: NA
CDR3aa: CASMGGDTQYF
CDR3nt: TGTGCCAGCATGGGAGGAGATACGCAGTATTTT

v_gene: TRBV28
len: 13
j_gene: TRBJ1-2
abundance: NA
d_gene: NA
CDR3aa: CASSPTDPYGYTF
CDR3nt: TGTGCCAGCAGTCCGACAGATCCCTATGGCTACACCTTC

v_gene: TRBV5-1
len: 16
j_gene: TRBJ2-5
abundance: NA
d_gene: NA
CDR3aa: CASSLDSGAGGETQYF
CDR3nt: TGCGCCAGCAGCTTGGATTCGGGAGCGGGCGGTGAGACCCAGTACTTC

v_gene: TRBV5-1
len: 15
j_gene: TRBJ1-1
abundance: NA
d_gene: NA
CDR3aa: CASSLVAGRDTEAFF
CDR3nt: TGCGCCAGCAGCTTGGTGGCAGGGAGGGATACTGAAGCTTTCTTT

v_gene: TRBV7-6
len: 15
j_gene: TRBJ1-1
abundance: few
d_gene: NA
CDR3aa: CASSLAGAGHTEAFF
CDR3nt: TGTGCCAGCAGCTTAGCAGGGGCCGGGCACACTGAAGCTTTCTTT

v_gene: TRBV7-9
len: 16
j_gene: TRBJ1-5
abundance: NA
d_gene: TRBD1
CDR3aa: CASSLGGGQGAEPQHF
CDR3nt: TGTGCCAGCAGCTTAGGTGGGGGACAGGGGGCCGAGCCCCAGCATTTT

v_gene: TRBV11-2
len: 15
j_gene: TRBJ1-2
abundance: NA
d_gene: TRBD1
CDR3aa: CASSLGTGGTYGYTF
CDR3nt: TGTGCCAGCAGCTTAGGGACAGGGGGTACCTATGGCTACACCTTC

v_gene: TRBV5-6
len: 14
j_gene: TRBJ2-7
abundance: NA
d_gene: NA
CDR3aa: CASSPSFSSYEQYF
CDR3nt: TGTGCCAGCAGCCCCTCCTTCAGCTCCTACGAGCAGTACTTC

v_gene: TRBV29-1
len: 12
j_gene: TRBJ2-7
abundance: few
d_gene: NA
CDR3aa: CSVASGAYEQYF
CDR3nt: TGCAGCGTTGCATCGGGAGCCTACGAGCAGTACTTC

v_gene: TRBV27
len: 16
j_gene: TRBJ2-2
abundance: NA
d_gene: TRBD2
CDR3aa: CASTRTSGIGWGELFF
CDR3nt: TGTGCCAGCACCCGGACTAGCGGGATCGGCTGGGGGGAGCTGTTTTTT

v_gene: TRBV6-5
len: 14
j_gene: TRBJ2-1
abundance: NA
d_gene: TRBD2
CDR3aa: CASRGTSVYNEQFF
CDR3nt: TGTGCCAGCAGAGGGACTAGCGTCTACAATGAGCAGTTCTTC

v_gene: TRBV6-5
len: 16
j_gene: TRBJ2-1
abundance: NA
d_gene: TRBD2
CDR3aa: CASSYSSSGSLLTQFF
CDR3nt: TGTGCCAGCAGTTACTCGTCTAGCGGGAGCCTCTTAACGCAGTTCTTC

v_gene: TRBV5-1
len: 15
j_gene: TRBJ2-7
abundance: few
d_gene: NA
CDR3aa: CASSLSLANGYEQYF
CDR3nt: TGCGCCAGCAGCTTGTCTCTAGCTAACGGCTACGAGCAGTACTTC

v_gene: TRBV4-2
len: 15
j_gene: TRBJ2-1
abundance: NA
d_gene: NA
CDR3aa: CASSRVSAGYNEQFF
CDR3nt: TGTGCCAGCAGCCGAGTTTCGGCGGGATACAATGAGCAGTTCTTC

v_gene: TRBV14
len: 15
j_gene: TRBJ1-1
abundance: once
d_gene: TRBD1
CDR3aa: CASSQAGGRGTEAFF
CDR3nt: TGTGCCAGCAGCCAAGCAGGGGGCCGGGGCACTGAAGCCTTCTTT

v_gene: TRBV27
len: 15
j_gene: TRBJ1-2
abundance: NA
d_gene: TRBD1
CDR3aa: CASNARTGSNYGYTF
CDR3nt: TGTGCCAGCAATGCCCGGACAGGGTCCAACTATGGCTACACCTTC

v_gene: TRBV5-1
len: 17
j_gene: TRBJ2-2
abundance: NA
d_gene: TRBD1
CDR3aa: CASSPPRTGYNTGELFF
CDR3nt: TGCGCCAGCAGCCCCCCCCGGACAGGGTATAACACCGGGGAGCTGTTTTTT

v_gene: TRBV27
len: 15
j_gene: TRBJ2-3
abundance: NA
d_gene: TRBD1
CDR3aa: CASSLGTGYGDTQYF
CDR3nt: TGTGCCAGCAGTTTAGGGACAGGGTACGGAGATACGCAGTATTTT

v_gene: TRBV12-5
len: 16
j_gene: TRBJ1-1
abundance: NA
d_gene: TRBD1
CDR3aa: CASGLLRTGTVTEAFF
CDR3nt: TGTGCTAGTGGTTTACTACGGACAGGGACTGTCACTGAAGCTTTCTTT

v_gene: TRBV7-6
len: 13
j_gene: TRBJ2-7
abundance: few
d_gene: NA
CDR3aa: CASSPSATGSYLF
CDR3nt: TGTGCCAGCAGCCCGTCTGCGACAGGCTCCTACCTCTTC

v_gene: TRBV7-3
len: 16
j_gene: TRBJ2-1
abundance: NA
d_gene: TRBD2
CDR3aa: CASSPSILADQHEQFF
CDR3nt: TGTGCCAGCAGCCCCTCTATCCTAGCGGATCAGCATGAGCAGTTCTTC

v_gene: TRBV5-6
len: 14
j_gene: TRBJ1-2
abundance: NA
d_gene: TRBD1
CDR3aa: CASNPRGTPDGYTF
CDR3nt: TGTGCCAGCAACCCCAGGGGGACGCCGGATGGCTACACCTTC

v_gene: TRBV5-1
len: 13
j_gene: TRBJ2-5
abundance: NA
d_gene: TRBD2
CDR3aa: CASSLAGAETQYF
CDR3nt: TGCGCCAGCAGTTTAGCGGGAGCAGAGACCCAGTACTTC

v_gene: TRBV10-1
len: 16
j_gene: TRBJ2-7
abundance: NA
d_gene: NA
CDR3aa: CASSESRGPNSYEQYF
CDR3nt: TGCGCCAGCAGTGAGTCTAGGGGTCCTAACTCCTACGAGCAGTACTTC

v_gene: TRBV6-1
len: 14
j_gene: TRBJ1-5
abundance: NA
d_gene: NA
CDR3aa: CASSQLISNQPQHF
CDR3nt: TGTGCCAGCAGCCAACTTATAAGCAATCAGCCCCAGCATTTT

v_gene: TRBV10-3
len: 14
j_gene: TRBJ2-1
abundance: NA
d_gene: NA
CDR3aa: CAISESLALNEQFF
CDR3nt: TGTGCCATCAGTGAGAGCCTAGCGCTAAATGAGCAGTTCTTC

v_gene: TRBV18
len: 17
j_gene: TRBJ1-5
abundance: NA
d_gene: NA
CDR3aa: CASSPSYDPGGNQPQHF
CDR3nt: TGTGCCAGCTCACCGTCTTATGACCCCGGAGGCAATCAGCCCCAGCATTTT

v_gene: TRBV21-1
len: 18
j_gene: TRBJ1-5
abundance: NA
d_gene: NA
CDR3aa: CASSKGTGLGDYDQPQHF
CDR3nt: TGTGCCAGCAGCAAAGGGACAGGGCTAGGGGATTATGATCAGCCCCAGCATTTT